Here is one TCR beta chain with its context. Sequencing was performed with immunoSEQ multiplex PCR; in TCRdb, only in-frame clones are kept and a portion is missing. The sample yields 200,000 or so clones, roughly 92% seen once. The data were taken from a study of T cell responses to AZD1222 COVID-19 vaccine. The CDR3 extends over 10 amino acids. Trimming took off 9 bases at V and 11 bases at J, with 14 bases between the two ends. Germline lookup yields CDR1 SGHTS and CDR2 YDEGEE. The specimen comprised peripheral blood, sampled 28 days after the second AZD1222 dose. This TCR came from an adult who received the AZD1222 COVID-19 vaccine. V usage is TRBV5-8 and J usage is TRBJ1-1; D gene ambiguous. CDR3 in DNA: TGTGCCATCAGAGGTAGGGTCGCTTTCTTT. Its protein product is CAIRGRVAFF.